This T cell receptor beta chain was retrieved from a study of spatial heterogeneity in lung cancer. Each CDR3 protein gets one entry after TCRdb re-called the 5' RACE reads with MiXCR. The sample records about 140 distinct CDR3 sequences, less than 20% being singletons. The sample's time point: sample taken at primary tumor resection. Unsorted whole RNA from tumor, nontumor lung or frozen PBMC underwent sequencing. On this clonotype itself: The library was prepared for alpha chains; this beta chain is a stray read, so its frequency means little.

The sequence derives from a male donor with early-stage non-small cell lung cancer. The specimen was normal lung tissue next to the tumor, collected at surgery.

CDR3: CAWSKGLAGETQYF. The CDR3 nucleotides read TGTGCCTGGTCCAAGGGGCTAGCGGGAGAGACCCAGTACTTC. The rearrangement uses TRBV30 and TRBJ2-5; 8 nucleotides match TRBD2. This CDR3 spans 14 amino acids. CDR1 is GTSNPN and CDR2 is SVGIG in the germline V gene (reference sequence). Losses at the gene ends were 5 bases for V and 4 bases for J; bases not matched to a gene: 9.